This T cell receptor (beta chain) was documented in a study of shared clonotypes between healthy human individuals. Here immunoSEQ multiplex PCR was the method, and the copy in TCRdb shows in-frame clones only, minus some. The sample lists about 95,000 clones; under 80% were seen once. Whole-study results and caveats: Naive subsets generally had larger estimated richness than memory subsets.

As concerns this clone: Its cognate antigen is unknown.

CDR3 size: 13 residues. Germline CDR1 and CDR2: MGHDK and SYGVNS. The chain uses TRBV25-1 and TRBJ2-5; possibly TRBD1 for D (6 bases). Judging by the DNA end, TRBJ2-7 fits better; the J call may be wrong. Source material: memory CD8+ T cells sorted from blood. Subset noted: CD45RO+ cells pooled with CCR7-negative TemRA cells. This receptor was obtained from a young man in good health. The CDR3 DNA follows: TGTGCCAGCAAGGATCAGGGGAGCTACGAGCAGTACTTC. This sequence encodes CASKDQGSYEQYF.